The 18 T cell receptor beta chains given below trace back to one sample, sequenced in a study of blood T cell repertoires in COVID-19. Profiling relied on immunoSEQ multiplex PCR, and the TCRdb table lists in-frame clones only, not all of them. Of 200,000 to 300,000 clones in the sample, approximately 86% are singletons; the top ten hold approximately 2%. The sequenced sample consisted of peripheral blood. The receptors derive from a man aged 25-45 years with active or convalescent COVID-19.

The chain joins TRBV29-1 to TRBJ2-7; 9 bases map to TRBD2. This CDR3 has 14 amino acids. With 7 bases clipped from V and 2 bases from J, the junction kept 9 bases outside the gene matches. The V gene's germline CDR1 is SQVTM and CDR2 ANQGSEA. DNA for the CDR3: TGCAGCGCGACATCAGCGGGGGGTACCTACGAGCAGTACTTC. This translates into CSATSAGGTYEQYF.

The genes are TRBV9 and TRBJ1-3; 8 bases fit TRBD1. From germline, CDR1 is SGDLS and CDR2 YYNGEE. This CDR3 has 17 residues. J lost 7 bases, V lost 0 bases, and 12 bases had no gene match. CDR3 residues: CASSVDPQGGPENTIYF. The CDR3 DNA reads TGTGCCAGCAGCGTAGACCCACAGGGGGGCCCAGAGAACACCATATATTTT.

V gene TRBV4-1 combines with J gene TRBJ1-2; no reliable D call. Trimming shortened V by 0 bases and J by 3 bases, and 5 bases separated the two germline ends. The CDR3 totals 13 residues. Germline V gene sequence: CDR1 MGHRA, CDR2 YSYEKL. CDR3 sequence reads: CASSQDHDYGYTF. CDR3 sequence (DNA): TGCGCCAGCAGCCAAGATCATGACTATGGCTACACCTTC.

This clone was seen only once. The chain recombines TRBV18 with TRBJ1-5, with a tentative D call TRBD1 (5 bases). The V gene lost 4 bases and the J gene lost 2 bases, with 15 bases spanning the gap. The CDR3 length is 16 residues. CDR1 is KGHSH and CDR2 is LQKENI in the germline V gene. The CDR3 sequence: CASSQLGESGNQPQHF. The CDR3 DNA reads as TGTGCCAGCTCACAATTAGGGGAATCTGGCAATCAGCCCCAGCATTTT. Complete variable domain (other parts from reference TRBV18 and TRBJ1-5): NAGVMQNPRHLVRRRGQEARLRCSPMKGHSHVYWYRQLPEEGLKFMVYLQKENIIDESGMPKERFSAEFPKEGPSILRIQQVVRGDSAAYFCASSQLGESGNQPQHFGDGTRLSIL.

This rearrangement joins TRBV11-2 to TRBJ1-1; D unclear. V lost 5 bases, J lost 4 bases, and 17 bases lay in between. The germline CDR1 and CDR2 sequences are SGHAT and FQNNGV. The CDR3 is 15 amino acids. The CDR3 reads CASSPMVAGPTEAFF. The CDR3 DNA is TGTGCCAGCAGCCCCATGGTGGCAGGCCCCACTGAAGCTTTCTTT.

DNA of the CDR3: TGTGCCAGCGGAAAGGACAGGGGCTTCTATGGCTACACCTTC. The encoded protein is CASGKDRGFYGYTF. The chain combines TRBV5-6 with TRBJ1-2; 9 nucleotides line up with TRBD1. V shed 7 bases and J 4 bases; nucleotides not matched to a gene: 8. CDR1 is SGHDT and CDR2 is YYEEEE in the germline V gene. This CDR3 is 14 amino acids long.

This clone appeared a single time. This rearrangement joins TRBV27 to TRBJ2-3; TRBD1 is a possible D gene (6 bases). Trimming pared 2 bases from V and 2 bases from J, leaving 17 bases between. CDR1 is MNHEY and CDR2 is SMNVEV in the germline V gene (reference sequence). CDR3 size: 17 residues. The CDR3 DNA follows: TGTGCCAGCAGTTTAAATCGACCACAGGGTGTCACAGATACGCAGTATTTT. Amino acid sequence: CASSLNRPQGVTDTQYF.

Turning to this clone: The sample carries other DNA sequences with the same CDR3. The chain is built from TRBV4-3 and TRBJ2-7; weak D call: TRBD1 (6 bases). In germline, CDR1 is LGHNA, CDR2 YSLEER. This CDR3 region has 14 residues. V lost 0 bases and J 1 base, leaving 7 bases between the germline ends. CDR3 nucleotide sequence: TGCGCCAGCAGCCAAGACAGGGGATCCTACGAGCAGTACTTC. This translates into CASSQDRGSYEQYF.

The chain is built from TRBV11-2 and TRBJ2-5; 10 bases match TRBD1. This CDR3 has 16 residues. Looked up from germline, CDR1 is SGHAT and CDR2 is FQNNGV. V dropped 3 bases and J dropped 5; count of bases not matched to a gene: 9. The CDR3: CASSFFGQGGMETQYF. DNA of the CDR3: TGTGCCAGCAGCTTCTTTGGACAGGGGGGAATGGAGACCCAGTACTTC.

The chain recombines TRBV5-6 with TRBJ1-4; 11 bases align to TRBD1. The CDR3 has 16 amino acids. Trimming removed 4 bases from V and 7 bases from J; junction bases left unmatched: 9. The germline V gene has CDR1 SGHDT and CDR2 YYEEEE. CDR3 DNA: TGTGCCAGCAGCCGAGAATTGGGACAGGGGGGTGAAAAACTGTTTTTT. Translation: CASSRELGQGGEKLFF.

This sequence joins TRBV3-1 (or the pseudogene TRBV3-2) and TRBJ2-2; 10 nucleotides match TRBD2. The CDR3 contains 16 residues. Germline-derived CDR1 and CDR2 are LGHDT and YNNKEL (reference sequence). With V trimmed by 1 base and J by 4 bases, 3 bases remained unmatched. CDR3 in amino acids: CASSQGLAGFTGELFF. CDR3 DNA sequence: TGTGCCAGCAGCCAAGGACTAGCGGGCTTCACCGGGGAGCTGTTTTTT.

This rearrangement joins TRBV5-4 to TRBJ2-1; 12 bases map to TRBD2. Trimming took 0 bases from V and 7 from J; bases not matched to a gene: 5. CDR1 and CDR2 from the germline V gene are SGHNT and YYREEE (reference sequence). CDR3 length equals 16 residues. In DNA, the CDR3 is TGTGCCAGCAGCTTGGAAGGACTAGCGGGGCGGAATGAGCAGTTCTTC. Amino acids: CASSLEGLAGRNEQFF.

As to this clone: Within the sample, other DNA sequences also encode this same CDR3. The chain uses TRBV7-9 and TRBJ2-7; D gene uncertain. V shed 4 bases and J shed 4 bases, with 5 bases lying between them. The CDR3 is made up of 11 amino acids. The V gene's germline CDR1 is SEHNR and CDR2 FQNEAQ (reference sequence). The CDR3, as DNA: TGTGCCAGCAGCTCGCGTTACGAGCAGTACTTC. It codes for CASSSRYEQYF. The whole variable domain, remainder taken from reference TRBV7-9 and TRBJ2-7, is DTGVSQNPRHKITKRGQNVTFRCDPISEHNRLYWYRQTLGQGPEFLTYFQNEAQLEKSRLLSDRFSAERPKGSFSTLEIQRTEQGDSAMYLCASSSRYEQYFGPGTRLTVT.

This clone was detected only a few times. The rearrangement uses TRBV21-1 and TRBJ1-2; the tabulated D call, TRBD1, remains unverified against the DNA. TRBV21-1 is a listed pseudogene. This CDR3 is 15 amino acids long. The CDR3 DNA reads TGTGCCAGCAGCAAAGCGGCAGGGAACAACTATGGCTACACCTTC. This gives the protein CASSKAAGNNYGYTF.

CDR3 sequence: CASILHREGSYEQYF. The CDR3 coding sequence is TGTGCCAGCATCCTTCATAGGGAGGGATCCTACGAGCAGTACTTC. The chain is built from TRBV7-9 and TRBJ2-7; the match to TRBD2 covers 7 bases. Unmatched junction bases numbered 10, after V lost 7 bases and J lost 1 base. Germline loops: CDR1 SEHNR, CDR2 FQNEAQ (reference sequence). The CDR3 loop spans 15 amino acids.

The rearrangement links TRBV7-2 to TRBJ1-1, with a possible D match to TRBD1 (5 bases). With 3 bases removed from V and 6 bases from J, the gap between germline ends came to 14 bases. The CDR3 totals 14 residues. The V gene's germline CDR1 is SGHTA and CDR2 FQGNSA. DNA for the CDR3: TGTGCCAGCAGCTTTCCACGGGGGAAGGCTGAAGCTTTCTTT. Translating gives CASSFPRGKAEAFF.

The CDR3 sequence: CASSSDGAYNEQFF. In nucleotides, the CDR3 is TGTGCCAGCAGCTCCGACGGGGCCTACAATGAGCAGTTCTTC. The V call is TRBV7-2, the J call TRBJ2-1, with D possibly being TRBD2 (5 bases). V dropped 4 bases and J dropped 2 bases, with 9 bases sitting between them. Germline CDR1 reads SGHTA; CDR2 reads FQGNSA. This CDR3 region has 14 residues.

The chain is built from TRBV6-5 and TRBJ1-1; 7 nucleotides agree with TRBD1. The CDR3 sequence is 13 residues long. Trimming took 7 bases from V and 7 from J; bases not matched to a gene: 9. Germline V CDR1 and CDR2: MNHEY, SVGAGI. This chain's CDR3 is CASKPTGRSEAFF. CDR3 in DNA: TGTGCCAGCAAACCGACAGGGCGGAGTGAAGCTTTCTTT.